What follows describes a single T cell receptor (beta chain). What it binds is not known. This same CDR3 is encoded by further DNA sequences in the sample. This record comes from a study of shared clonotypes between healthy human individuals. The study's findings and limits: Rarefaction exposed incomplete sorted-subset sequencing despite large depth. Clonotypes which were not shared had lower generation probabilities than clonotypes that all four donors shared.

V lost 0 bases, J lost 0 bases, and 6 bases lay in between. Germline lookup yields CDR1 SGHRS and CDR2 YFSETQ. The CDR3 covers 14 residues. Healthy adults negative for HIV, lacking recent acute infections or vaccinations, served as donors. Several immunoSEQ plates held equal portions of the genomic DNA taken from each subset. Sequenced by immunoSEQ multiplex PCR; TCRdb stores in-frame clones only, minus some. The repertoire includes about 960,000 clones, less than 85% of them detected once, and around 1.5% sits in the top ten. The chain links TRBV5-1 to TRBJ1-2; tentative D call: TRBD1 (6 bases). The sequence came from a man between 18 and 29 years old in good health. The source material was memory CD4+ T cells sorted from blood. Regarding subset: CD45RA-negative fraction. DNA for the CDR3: TGCGCCAGCAGCTTGGGGACAGCTAACTATGGCTACACCTTC. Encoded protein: CASSLGTANYGYTF.